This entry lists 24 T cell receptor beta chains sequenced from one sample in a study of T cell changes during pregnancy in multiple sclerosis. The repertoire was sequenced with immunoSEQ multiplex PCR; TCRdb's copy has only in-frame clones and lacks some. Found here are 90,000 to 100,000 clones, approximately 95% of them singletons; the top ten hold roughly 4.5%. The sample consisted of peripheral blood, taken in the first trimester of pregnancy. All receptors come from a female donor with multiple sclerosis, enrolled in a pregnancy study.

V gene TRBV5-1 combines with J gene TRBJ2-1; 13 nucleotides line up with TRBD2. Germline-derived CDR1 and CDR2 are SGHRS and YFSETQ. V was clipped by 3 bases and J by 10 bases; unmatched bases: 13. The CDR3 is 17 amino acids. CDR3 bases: TGCGCCAGCAGCTCTGGACTAGCGGGGGTAACCTTCCCCGAGCAGTTCTTC. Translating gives CASSSGLAGVTFPEQFF.

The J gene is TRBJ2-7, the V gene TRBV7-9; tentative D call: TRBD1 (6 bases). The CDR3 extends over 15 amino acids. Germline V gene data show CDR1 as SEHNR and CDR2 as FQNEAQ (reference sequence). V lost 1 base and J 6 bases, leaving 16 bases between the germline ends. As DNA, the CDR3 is TGTGCCAGCAGCTTAGAGAACAGGGACGATCTCGAGCAGTACTTC. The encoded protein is CASSLENRDDLEQYF.

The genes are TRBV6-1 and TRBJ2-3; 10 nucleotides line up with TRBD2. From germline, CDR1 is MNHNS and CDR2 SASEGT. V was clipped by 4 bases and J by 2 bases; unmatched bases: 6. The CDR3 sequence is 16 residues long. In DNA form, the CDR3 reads TGTGCCAGCAGTGGCCTTAGCGGGGGGATCACAGATACGCAGTATTTT. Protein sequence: CASSGLSGGITDTQYF.

This CDR3 is CASSTYRALDQPQHF. In nucleotides, the CDR3 is TGTGCCAGCAGCACCTACAGGGCTTTGGATCAGCCCCAGCATTTT. V and J are TRBV7-2 and TRBJ1-5; possibly TRBD1 for D (6 bases). The V end lost 5 bases, the J end lost 5 bases, and 16 bases lay between the germline ends. The V gene's germline CDR1 is SGHTA and CDR2 FQGNSA. The CDR3 has 15 amino acids.

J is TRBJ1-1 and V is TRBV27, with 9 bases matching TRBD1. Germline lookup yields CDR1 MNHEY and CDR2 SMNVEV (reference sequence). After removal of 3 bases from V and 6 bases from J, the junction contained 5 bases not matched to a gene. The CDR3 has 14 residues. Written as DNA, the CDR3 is TGTGCCAGCAGTTTGGGACAGGGCTGGGCTGAAGCTTTCTTT. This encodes CASSLGQGWAEAFF.

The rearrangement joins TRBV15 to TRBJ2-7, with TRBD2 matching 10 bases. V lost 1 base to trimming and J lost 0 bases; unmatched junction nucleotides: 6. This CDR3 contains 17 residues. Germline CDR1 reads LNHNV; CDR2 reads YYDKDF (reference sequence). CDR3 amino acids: CATSRGGGLASSYEQYF. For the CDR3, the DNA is TGTGCCACCAGCAGAGGGGGGGGACTAGCGAGCTCCTACGAGCAGTACTTC. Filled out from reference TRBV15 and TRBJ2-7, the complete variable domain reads DAMVIQNPRYQVTQFGKPVTLSCSQTLNHNVMYWYQQKSSQAPKLLFHYYDKDFNNEADTPDNFQSRRPNTSFCFLDIRSPGLGDTAMYLCATSRGGGLASSYEQYFGPGTRLTVT.

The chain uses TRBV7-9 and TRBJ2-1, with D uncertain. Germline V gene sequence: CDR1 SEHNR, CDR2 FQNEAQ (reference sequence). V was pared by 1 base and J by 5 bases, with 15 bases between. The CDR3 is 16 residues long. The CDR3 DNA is TGTGCCAGCAGCTTAGTCCGGTTGGGCAGTAACAATGAGCAGTTCTTC. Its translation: CASSLVRLGSNNEQFF.

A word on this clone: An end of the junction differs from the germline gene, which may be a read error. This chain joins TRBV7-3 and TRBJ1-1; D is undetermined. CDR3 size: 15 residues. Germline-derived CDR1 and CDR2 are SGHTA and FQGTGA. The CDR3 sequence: CASSLTGVVNTEAFF. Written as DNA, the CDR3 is TGTGCCAGCAGCCTAACCGGGGTCGTGAACACTGAAGCTTTCTTT.

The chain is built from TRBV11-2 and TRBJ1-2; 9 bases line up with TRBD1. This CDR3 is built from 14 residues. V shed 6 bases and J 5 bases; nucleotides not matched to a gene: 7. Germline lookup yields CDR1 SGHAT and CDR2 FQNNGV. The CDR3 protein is CASSSDRGGYGYTF. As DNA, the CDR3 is TGTGCCAGCAGTTCTGACAGGGGGGGATATGGCTACACCTTC.

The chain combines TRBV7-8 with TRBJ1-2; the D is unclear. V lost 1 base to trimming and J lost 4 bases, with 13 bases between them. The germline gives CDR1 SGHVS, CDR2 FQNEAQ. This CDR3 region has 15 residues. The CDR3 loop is CASSLVSRGTYGYTF. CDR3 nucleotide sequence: TGTGCCAGCAGCTTAGTTTCTCGGGGAACCTATGGCTACACCTTC.

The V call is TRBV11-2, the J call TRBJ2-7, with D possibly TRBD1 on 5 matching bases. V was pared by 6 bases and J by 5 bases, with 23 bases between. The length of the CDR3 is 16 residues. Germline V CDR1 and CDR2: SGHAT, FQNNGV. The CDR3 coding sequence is TGTGCCAGCAGACCAGGGTTGGCAGGGAAAAGGAACGAGCAGTACTTC. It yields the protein CASRPGLAGKRNEQYF.

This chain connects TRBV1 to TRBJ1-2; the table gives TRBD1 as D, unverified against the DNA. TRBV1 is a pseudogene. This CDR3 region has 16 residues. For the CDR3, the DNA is TGCACCAGCAGCCAAGATCCCGCCAGTTATAACTATGGCTACACCTTC. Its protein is CTSSQDPASYNYGYTF.

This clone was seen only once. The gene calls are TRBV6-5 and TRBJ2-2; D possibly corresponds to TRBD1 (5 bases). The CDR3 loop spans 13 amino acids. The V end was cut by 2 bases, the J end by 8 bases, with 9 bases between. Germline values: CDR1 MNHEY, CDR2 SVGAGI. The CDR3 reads CASSYRRVGELFF. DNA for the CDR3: TGTGCCAGCAGTTACCGCAGGGTAGGGGAGCTGTTTTTT.

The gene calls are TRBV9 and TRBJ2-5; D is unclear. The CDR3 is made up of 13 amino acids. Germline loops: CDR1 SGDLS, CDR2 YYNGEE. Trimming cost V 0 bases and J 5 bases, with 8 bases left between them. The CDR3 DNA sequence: TGTGCCAGCAGCGTAGGGGCCTCGGAGACCCAGTACTTC. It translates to CASSVGASETQYF.

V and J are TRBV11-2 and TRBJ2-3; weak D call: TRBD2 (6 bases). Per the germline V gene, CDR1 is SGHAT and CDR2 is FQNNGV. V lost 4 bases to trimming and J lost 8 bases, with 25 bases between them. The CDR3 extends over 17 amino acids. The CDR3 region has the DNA TGTGCCAGCAGCTGGACCGTGGCGGGGATGAGCATTGGTACGCAGTATTTT. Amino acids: CASSWTVAGMSIGTQYF.

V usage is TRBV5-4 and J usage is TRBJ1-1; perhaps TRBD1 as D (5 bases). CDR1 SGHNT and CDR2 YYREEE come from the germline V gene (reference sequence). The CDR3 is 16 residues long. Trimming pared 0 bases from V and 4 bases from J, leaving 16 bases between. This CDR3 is CASSLARGALITEAFF. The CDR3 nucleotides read TGTGCCAGCAGCTTGGCAAGGGGCGCCTTGATCACTGAAGCTTTCTTT.

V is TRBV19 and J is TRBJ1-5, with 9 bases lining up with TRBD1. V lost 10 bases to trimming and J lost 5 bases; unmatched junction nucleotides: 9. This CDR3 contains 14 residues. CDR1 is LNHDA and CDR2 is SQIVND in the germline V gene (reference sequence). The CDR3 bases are TGTGCCACCGGGGACAGGGAGGTGTATCAGCCCCAGCATTTT. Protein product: CATGDREVYQPQHF. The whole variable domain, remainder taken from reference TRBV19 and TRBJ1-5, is DGGITQSPKYLFRKEGQNVTLSCEQNLNHDAMYWYRQDPGQGLRLIYYSQIVNDFQKGDIAEGYSVSREKKESFPLTVTSAQKNPTAFYLCATGDREVYQPQHFGDGTRLSIL.

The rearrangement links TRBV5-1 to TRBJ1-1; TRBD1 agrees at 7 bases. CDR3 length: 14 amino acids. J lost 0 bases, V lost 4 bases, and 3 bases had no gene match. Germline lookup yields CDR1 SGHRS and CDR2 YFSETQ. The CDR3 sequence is CASSGGQMNTEAFF. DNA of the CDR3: TGCGCCAGCAGCGGGGGACAGATGAACACTGAAGCTTTCTTT.

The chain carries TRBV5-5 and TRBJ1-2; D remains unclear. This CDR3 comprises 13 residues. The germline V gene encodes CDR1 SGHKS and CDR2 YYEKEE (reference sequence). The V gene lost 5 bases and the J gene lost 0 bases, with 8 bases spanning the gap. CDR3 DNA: TGTGCCAGCAGAAACGGTCCTAACTATGGCTACACCTTC. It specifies CASRNGPNYGYTF.

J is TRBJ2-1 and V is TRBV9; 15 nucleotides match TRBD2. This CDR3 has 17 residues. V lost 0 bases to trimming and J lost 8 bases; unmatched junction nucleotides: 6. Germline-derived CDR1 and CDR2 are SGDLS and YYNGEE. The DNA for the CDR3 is TGTGCCAGCAGCGTAGGGGGACTAGCGGGGGGAGGCGATGAGCAGTTCTTC. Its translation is CASSVGGLAGGGDEQFF.

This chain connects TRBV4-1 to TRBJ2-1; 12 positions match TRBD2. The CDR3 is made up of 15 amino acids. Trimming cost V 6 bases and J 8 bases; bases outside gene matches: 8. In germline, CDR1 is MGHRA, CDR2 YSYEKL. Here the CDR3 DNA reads TGCGCCAGCAGAAACCTAGCGGGGGGGCCCGATGAGCAGTTCTTC. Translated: CASRNLAGGPDEQFF.

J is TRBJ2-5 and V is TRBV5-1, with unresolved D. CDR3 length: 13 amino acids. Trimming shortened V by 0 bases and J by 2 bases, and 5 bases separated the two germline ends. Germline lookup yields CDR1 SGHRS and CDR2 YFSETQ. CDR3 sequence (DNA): TGCGCCAGCAGCTTGGCCCTACAAGAGACCCAGTACTTC. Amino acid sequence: CASSLALQETQYF.

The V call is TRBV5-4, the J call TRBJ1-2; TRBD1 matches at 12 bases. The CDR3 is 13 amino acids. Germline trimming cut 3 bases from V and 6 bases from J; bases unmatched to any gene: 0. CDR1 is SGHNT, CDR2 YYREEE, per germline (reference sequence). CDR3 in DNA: TGTGCCAGCAGCTGGGACAGGGGGCATGGCTACACCTTC. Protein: CASSWDRGHGYTF.

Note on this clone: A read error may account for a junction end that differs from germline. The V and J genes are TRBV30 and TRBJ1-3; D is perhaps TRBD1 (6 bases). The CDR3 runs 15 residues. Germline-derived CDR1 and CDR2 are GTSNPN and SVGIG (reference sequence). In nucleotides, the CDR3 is TGTGCCGGGAGGCGCCTTGGGGGGGCGAGGAACACCATATATTTT. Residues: CAGRRLGGARNTIYF.